This T cell receptor (beta chain) emerged from a study of regulatory T cells in long-lasting Graves disease. Across the study: The definition of persistent Graves' disease was over 5 years of antithyroid drugs with positive TSH receptor antibodies. The study's findings and limits: Compared with new cases, persistent Graves' patients showed reduced TCR diversity. Persistent patients shared more public clonotypes (about 3,000) than newly diagnosed patients (about 970). There were preferences for TRBV28, TRBJ1-2 and TRBJ2-5 in persistent disease.

The TCR beta library used iRepertoire HTBI primers with Arm-PCR amplification of CDR3. TCRdb used MiXCR to reprocess the multiplex PCR reads, holding one entry per CDR3 protein. Among about 470,000 distinct CDR3 sequences listed, 20% to 25% were seen once. Documented time point: persistent/refractory GD, antithyroid drugs over 5 years with positive TRAb. From PBMCs, RNA was extracted and then used to make the TCR library. The V and J ends lost 5 bases and 9 bases respectively, with 17 bases between them. Looked up from germline, CDR1 is SEHNR and CDR2 is FQNEAQ (reference sequence). CDR3 size: 15 residues. Regarding this clonotype: Its antigen is not identified.

The chain links TRBV7-9 to TRBJ1-6, with a possible D match to TRBD1 (5 bases). This specimen consisted of peripheral blood mononuclear cells (PBMCs), obtained when the disease was refractory, from a patient treated with antithyroid drugs. The receptor's source is a female donor with Graves disease. The CDR3: CASSPPGPTSSPLHF. The CDR3 DNA is TGTGCCAGCAGCCCCCCGGGACCCACAAGTTCACCCCTCCACTTT. The entire variable domain, with the rest obtained from reference TRBV7-9 and TRBJ1-6, is as follows: DTGVSQNPRHKITKRGQNVTFRCDPISEHNRLYWYRQTLGQGPEFLTYFQNEAQLEKSRLLSDRFSAERPKGSFSTLEIQRTEQGDSAMYLCASSPPGPTSSPLHFGNGTRLTVT.